This paragraph covers one TCR beta chain sequence. As yet, its antigen is unknown. This sample was included in a study of PD-1 blockade in mismatch repair-deficient tumors. Time point denoted: roughly ten-day in vitro stimulation with candidate neoantigen peptide 5. Each of seven or eight ELISpot-reactive candidate peptides was used for roughly 10-day stimulation. Study-wide points: Some 140 unique blood TCRs came from expansion to three of seven peptides.

Some clones are missing from TCRdb's copy, which holds only in-frame ones; the method was immunoSEQ multiplex PCR. The table lists approximately 15,000 clones, roughly four fifths of them singletons. The input for sequencing was cells cultured in vitro, taken from a patient treated with pembrolizumab. This receptor was taken from an adult with mismatch repair-deficient cancer.

The CDR3 DNA is TGCGCCAGCAGCCAAGACGGGGGCTCCTACGAGCAGTACTTC. Protein sequence: CASSQDGGSYEQYF. This chain uses TRBV4-1 with TRBJ2-7, with TRBD2 as a possible D gene (6 bases). V was clipped by 0 bases and J by 0 bases, with 6 bases between them. The CDR3 covers 14 residues. Germline loops: CDR1 MGHRA, CDR2 YSYEKL.